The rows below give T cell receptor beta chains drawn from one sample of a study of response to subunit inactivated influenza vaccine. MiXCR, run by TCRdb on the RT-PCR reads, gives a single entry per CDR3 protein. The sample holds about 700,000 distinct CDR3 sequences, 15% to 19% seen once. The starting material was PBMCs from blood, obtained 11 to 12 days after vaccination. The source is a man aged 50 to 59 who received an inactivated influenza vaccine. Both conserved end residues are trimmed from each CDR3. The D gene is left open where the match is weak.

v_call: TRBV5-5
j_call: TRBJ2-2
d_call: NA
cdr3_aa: ASSLASAGSTGELF

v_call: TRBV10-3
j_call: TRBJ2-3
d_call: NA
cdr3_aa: ASRDSPTDTQY

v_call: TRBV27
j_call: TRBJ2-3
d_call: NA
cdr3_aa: ASRATFGGRGTDTQY

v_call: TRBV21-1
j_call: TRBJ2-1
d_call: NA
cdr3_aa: ASSTTGRPSYNEQF

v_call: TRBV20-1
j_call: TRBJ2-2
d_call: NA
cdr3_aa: SALSGNTGELF

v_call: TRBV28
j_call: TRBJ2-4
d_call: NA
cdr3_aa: ASSLLGEGNIQY

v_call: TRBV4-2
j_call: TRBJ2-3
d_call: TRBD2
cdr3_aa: ASSQEFLAGDGDTQY

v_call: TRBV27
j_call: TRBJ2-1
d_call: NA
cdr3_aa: ASRQGSGYNEQF

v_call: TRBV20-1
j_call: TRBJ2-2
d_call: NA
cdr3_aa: SARDLPISGPNTGELF

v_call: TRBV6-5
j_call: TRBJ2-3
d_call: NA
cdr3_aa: ASSYSRQSGTDTQY

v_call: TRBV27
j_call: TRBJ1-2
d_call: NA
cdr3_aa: ASSLSYRSTNYGYT

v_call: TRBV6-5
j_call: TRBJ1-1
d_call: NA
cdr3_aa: ASSYFTGRAEAF

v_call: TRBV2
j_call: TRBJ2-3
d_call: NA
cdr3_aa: ASSYPDSTDTQY

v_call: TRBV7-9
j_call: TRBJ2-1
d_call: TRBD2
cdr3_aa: ASTEAGGPHEQF

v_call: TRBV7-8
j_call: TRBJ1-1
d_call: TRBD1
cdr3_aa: ASSLRTGVLPGSNTEAF

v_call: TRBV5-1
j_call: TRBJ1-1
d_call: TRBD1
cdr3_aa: ASHPRDRGEAF

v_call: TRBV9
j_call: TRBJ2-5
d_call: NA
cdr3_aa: ASSASVGLVETQY

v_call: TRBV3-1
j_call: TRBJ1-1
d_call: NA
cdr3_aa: ASSSEGTEAF

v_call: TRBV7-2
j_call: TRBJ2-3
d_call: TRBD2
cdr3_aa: ASSLRAGGSTDTQY

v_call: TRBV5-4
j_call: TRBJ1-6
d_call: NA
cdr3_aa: ASSLGGGANNSPLH

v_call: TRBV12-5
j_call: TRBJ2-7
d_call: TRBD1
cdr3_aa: ADLEPGQGYEQY

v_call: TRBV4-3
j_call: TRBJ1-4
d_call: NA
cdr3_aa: ASSQGEGTNEKLF

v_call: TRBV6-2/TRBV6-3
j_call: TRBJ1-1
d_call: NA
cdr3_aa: ASSRWGGTEAF

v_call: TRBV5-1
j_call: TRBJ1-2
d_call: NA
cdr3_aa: ASSWDVSVGYGYT

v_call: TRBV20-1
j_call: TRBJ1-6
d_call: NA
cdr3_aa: SASLHYNSPLH

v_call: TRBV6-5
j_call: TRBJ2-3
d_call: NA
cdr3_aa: ASSYSRLDGGTDTQY

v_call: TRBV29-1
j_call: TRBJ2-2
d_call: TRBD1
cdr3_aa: SVKTGTGNTGELF

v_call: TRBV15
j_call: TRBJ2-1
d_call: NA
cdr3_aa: ATSREKGGYNEQF

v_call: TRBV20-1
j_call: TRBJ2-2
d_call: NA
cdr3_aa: SAYPANANTGELF

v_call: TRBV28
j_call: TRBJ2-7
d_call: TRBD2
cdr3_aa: ASSLPSGSGSYEQY